This T cell receptor (beta chain) was recorded in a study of T cell responses to AZD1222 COVID-19 vaccine. Study-wide results and caveats: There were vaccine-associated CD4 TCRs across spike, dominant at 160-218 and 743-854. Clonal diversity may have been underestimated, and the donors were mostly white British, with more females than males.

It was second doses at about 4 or about 12 weeks that were pooled. This table comes from immunoSEQ multiplex PCR, and its TCRdb copy is limited to in-frame clones, with some not included. The sample holds 20,000 to 30,000 clones, 88% seen once. This clone appeared once. No antigen is known for it. The length of the CDR3 is 12 residues. CDR1 and CDR2 (germline): LNHDA, SQIVND (reference sequence). Trimming shortened V by 9 bases and J by 4 bases, and 12 bases separated the two germline ends. This sample comprised peripheral blood, obtained 28 days after the second AZD1222 dose. This sequence originates from an adult who received the AZD1222 COVID-19 vaccine. The chain carries TRBV19 and TRBJ1-2; maybe TRBD1 (5 bases). CDR3 bases: TGTGCCAGCCTACAGGCGCCCTATGGCTACACCTTC. This translates into CASLQAPYGYTF.